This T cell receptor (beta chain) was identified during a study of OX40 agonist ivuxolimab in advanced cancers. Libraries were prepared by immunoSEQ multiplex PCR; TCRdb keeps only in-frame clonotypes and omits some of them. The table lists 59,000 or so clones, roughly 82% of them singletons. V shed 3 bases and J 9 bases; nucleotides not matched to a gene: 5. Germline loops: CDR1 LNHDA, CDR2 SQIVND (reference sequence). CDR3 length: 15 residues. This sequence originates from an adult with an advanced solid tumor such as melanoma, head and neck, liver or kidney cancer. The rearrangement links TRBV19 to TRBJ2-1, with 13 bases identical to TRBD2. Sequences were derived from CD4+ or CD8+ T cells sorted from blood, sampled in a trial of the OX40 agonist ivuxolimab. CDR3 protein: CASSIWTSGRGEQFF. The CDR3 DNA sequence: TGTGCCAGTAGTATCTGGACTAGCGGGAGAGGTGAGCAGTTCTTC. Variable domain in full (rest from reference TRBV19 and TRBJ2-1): DGGITQSPKYLFRKEGQNVTLSCEQNLNHDAMYWYRQDPGQGLRLIYYSQIVNDFQKGDIAEGYSVSREKKESFPLTVTSAQKNPTAFYLCASSIWTSGRGEQFFGPGTRLTVL.